The clone carrying this TCR beta chain was counted a few times. Its target is unknown. This entry belongs to a study of cytomegalovirus exposure and HLA in healthy donors. Findings and limits, study-wide: When analyzed later, a missense DCLRE1C variant was found to be linked to TCR beta V- and J-gene trimming. Per a later analysis, HLA-associated TCR beta chains showed more clonal expansion than other, equally common TCR beta chains. Presence/absence analyses supposed approximately even sequencing depth among donors.

With 60 Vbeta and 13 Jbeta primers, the PCR was carried out. The method was immunoSEQ multiplex PCR; TCRdb's version includes in-frame clones alone and lacks a portion of them. The sample contains over 110,000 clones, over 65% of which appear only once. Each of the donors was a healthy bone marrow donor. This clonotype was sampled from a male donor in good health and CMV-seronegative. The material sequenced was PBMCs.

Here the CDR3 DNA reads TGTGCCAGCAGGCCACAGGGACGACGCAATCAGCCCCAGCATTTT. Protein sequence: CASRPQGRRNQPQHF. The rearrangement links TRBV5-6 to TRBJ1-5, with TRBD1 as a possible D gene (6 bases). V lost 5 bases, J lost 2 bases, and 14 bases lay in between. The length of the CDR3 is 15 residues. CDR1 and CDR2 from the germline V gene are SGHDT and YYEEEE.